This record concerns one T cell receptor beta chain sequence. Antigen unknown. The CDR3 is made up of 17 amino acids. Germline V CDR1 and CDR2: MNHEY, SVGEGT. V was clipped by 2 bases and J by 4 bases, with 20 bases between them. The entry originates in a study of T cell responses to AZD1222 COVID-19 vaccine. Study-wide context: Combined were second doses at about 4 or about 12 weeks. Study results and caveats: The donors showed a predominance of white British ancestry and of females, with possible underestimation of clonal diversity. Without day 14 samples, only post-peak T cell repertoires were studied.

Data came from immunoSEQ multiplex PCR; TCRdb stores just in-frame clones and leaves some out. The profile shows about 120,000 clones, roughly 92% of them singletons. The receptor's source is an adult in good health. This sample comprised peripheral blood, obtained on day 0 of AZD1222 vaccination. The rearrangement uses TRBV6-2 or TRBV6-3 and TRBJ1-1; D is unclear. Here the CDR3 DNA reads TGTGCCAGCAGTTACGAGAGAGGCAGGCCAGGCGGCACTGAAGCTTTCTTT. Translating it yields CASSYERGRPGGTEAFF.